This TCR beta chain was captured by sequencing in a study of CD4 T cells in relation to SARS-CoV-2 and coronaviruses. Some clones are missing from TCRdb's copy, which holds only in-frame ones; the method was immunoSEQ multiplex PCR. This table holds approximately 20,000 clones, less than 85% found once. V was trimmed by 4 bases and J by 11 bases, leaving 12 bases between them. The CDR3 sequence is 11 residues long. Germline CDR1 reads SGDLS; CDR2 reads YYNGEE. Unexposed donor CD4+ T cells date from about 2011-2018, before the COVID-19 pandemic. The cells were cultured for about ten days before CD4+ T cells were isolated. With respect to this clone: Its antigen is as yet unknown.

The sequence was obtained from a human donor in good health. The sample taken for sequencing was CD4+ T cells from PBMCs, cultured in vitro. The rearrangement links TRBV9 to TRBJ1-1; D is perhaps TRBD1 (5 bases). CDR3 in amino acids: CASSLRQRAFF. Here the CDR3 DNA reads TGTGCCAGCAGCCTTCGACAGAGGGCTTTCTTT.